What follows describes a single T cell receptor (beta chain). This sample is part of a study of technical replicates of blood from several donors. Profiled with immunoSEQ multiplex PCR; TCRdb holds only in-frame clones, not every one. The sample shows fewer than 90,000 clones, 93% of them seen only once. The CDR3 sequence is 21 residues long. The ends lost 8 bases at V and 0 bases at J; junction bases unmatched: 22. Germline assignment: CDR1 KGHSH and CDR2 LQKENI. This receptor was identified in a human donor in good health. Sequencing was performed on T cells isolated from PBMCs. The chain employs TRBV18 and TRBJ2-6; TRBD2 agrees at 7 bases. DNA of the CDR3: TGTGCCAGCCCGCATGCCCAGCCCGGGAGGACACTGAACTCTGGGGCCAACGTCCTGACTTTC. Protein sequence: CASPHAQPGRTLNSGANVLTF.